This T cell receptor beta chain was identified in a study of cytomegalovirus exposure and HLA in healthy donors. Study information: For the approximately 430 genotyped donors, about 79% fell within the Caucasian-associated ancestry cluster.

PCR used 60 Vbeta primers and 13 Jbeta primers. Generated by immunoSEQ multiplex PCR, the TCRdb table keeps only in-frame clones and is missing some. The data show 110,000 or so clones, over 60% seen once. Comment on this clone: What it recognizes is unknown.

Overall study findings and caveats: Association of a missense DCLRE1C variant with TCR beta V- and J-gene trimming was reported in a later analysis. Presence/absence analyses supposed approximately even sequencing depth among donors. For most TCR sequences rarity was the rule, although some public TCRs occurred in many donors.

This CDR3 region has 15 residues. The ends lost 5 bases at V and 2 bases at J; junction bases unmatched: 7. Germline CDR1 PRHDT, CDR2 FYEKMQ (reference sequence). V is TRBV13 and J is TRBJ2-7; TRBD2 matches at 9 bases. The sample taken for sequencing was PBMCs. The source of this sequence is a man in his forties or fifties in good health and CMV-seropositive. DNA for the CDR3: TGTGCCAGCAGCCCGGGCGGGGGGGCAACCTACGAGCAGTACTTC. As protein: CASSPGGGATYEQYF.